This T cell receptor (beta chain) was captured by sequencing in a study of T cells after yellow fever vaccination. The study, taken as a whole, reports: Abundant clonotypes from the bulk population could contaminate FACS-sorted repertoires. Reappearing after the booster were most of the clones from primary vaccination (about 95% CD4, roughly 86% CD8). On re-exposure, the response was weaker but peaked faster, at day 5 versus 15.

This clonotype was counted many times. What it binds is unknown. Germline CDR1 reads SGHRS; CDR2 reads YFSETQ. The V and J ends lost 3 bases and 7 bases respectively, with 14 bases between them. This CDR3 has 14 amino acids. TCRdb re-analysed the 5' RACE reads in MiXCR, keeping a single row per CDR3 protein. In the table there are 29,000 or so distinct CDR3 sequences, over 4.5% of which are singletons. The V and J genes are TRBV5-1 and TRBJ2-1; possibly TRBD2 for D (7 bases). The clonotype comes from a man aged 30 to 45 who received the YFV17D yellow fever vaccine. The starting material was CD8+ T cells sorted from PBMCs, obtained 10 days after the yellow fever booster vaccination. The DNA of the CDR3 is TGCGCCAGCAGCTACAGGGACTATTGGAATGAGCAGTTCTTC. Its translation: CASSYRDYWNEQFF.